This T cell receptor beta chain was obtained from a study of cytomegalovirus exposure and HLA in healthy donors. Whole-study results and caveats: It was reported that TCR beta sequences correctly inferred the HLA-A and HLA-B alleles for most subjects. Most TCR sequences were uncommon, yet certain public TCRs appeared in many donors. In a later analysis, TCR beta V- and J-gene trimming was associated with a missense DCLRE1C variant. TCR beta V segments were, for the most part, productive about 87% or about 30% of the time in an earlier analysis.

Germline loops: CDR1 KGHSH, CDR2 LQKENI. The length of the CDR3 is 13 residues. With V trimmed by 5 bases and J by 7 bases, 5 bases remained unmatched. Remarks on this clone: Its antigen is not known.

PCR primers comprised 60 Vbeta and 13 Jbeta primers. TCRdb's copy holds only in-frame clones and misses some; the assay was immunoSEQ multiplex PCR. The data contain 180,000 or so clones, roughly 88% of them singletons. The clonotype originates from a man between 18 and 29 years old in good health and CMV-seropositive. Sequenced material: PBMCs. The chain employs TRBV18 and TRBJ1-5, with 7 bases that match TRBD1. In nucleotides, the CDR3 is TGTGCCAGCTCAGGGGACAGAGGACAGCCCCAGCATTTT. This gives the protein CASSGDRGQPQHF. The complete variable domain, with remaining parts taken from reference TRBV18 and TRBJ1-5, reads NAGVMQNPRHLVRRRGQEARLRCSPMKGHSHVYWYRQLPEEGLKFMVYLQKENIIDESGMPKERFSAEFPKEGPSILRIQQVVRGDSAAYFCASSGDRGQPQHFGDGTRLSIL.